The 6 T cell receptor beta chains listed next were all sequenced from one sample in a study of identical twins. One entry per CDR3 protein, called by TCRdb with MiXCR from the 5' RACE reads. The sample includes fewer than 500,000 distinct CDR3 sequences, approximately 14% of them seen just once. This same sample was also part of a study on yellow fever vaccine responses in identical twins.

Specimen: CD4+ T cells sorted from blood. The receptors originated from a woman in her late teens or twenties in good health.

The chain combines TRBV25-1 with TRBJ2-7; D is perhaps TRBD1 or TRBD2 (5 bases each). Germline CDR1 reads MGHDK; CDR2 reads SYGVNS. Trimming left V 10 bases short and J 6 bases short, with 22 bases between. CDR3 size: 14 residues. This chain's CDR3 is CATRGGASYGEQYF. For the CDR3, the DNA is TGTGCCACCCGGGGCGGAGCATCGTACGGCGAGCAGTACTTC.

The chain recombines TRBV7-6 with TRBJ1-2; D not certain. Germline V gives CDR1 SGHVS, CDR2 FNYEAQ. Trimming stripped 11 bases from V and 4 bases from J, with 11 bases between. CDR3 length equals 11 residues. CDR3 DNA sequence: TGTGCCGTCCAAGGGAGCTATGGCTACACCTTC. Translating gives CAVQGSYGYTF.

This clonotype was seen a handful of times. CDR3 coding DNA: TGTGCCAGCTCACCATCCCCAGGAGGAGATACGCAGTATTTT. Translated, it gives CASSPSPGGDTQYF. The chain links TRBV18 to TRBJ2-3; tentatively, D is TRBD2 (5 bases). The V end lost 2 bases, the J end lost 5 bases, and 11 bases lay between the germline ends. Germline CDR1 and CDR2: KGHSH and LQKENI. CDR3 length: 14 amino acids. Supplemented by reference TRBV18 and TRBJ2-3, the full variable domain reads NAGVMQNPRHLVRRRGQEARLRCSPMKGHSHVYWYRQLPEEGLKFMVYLQKENIIDESGMPKERFSAEFPKEGPSILRIQQVVRGDSAAYFCASSPSPGGDTQYFGPGTRLTVL.

The V and J genes are TRBV5-1 and TRBJ2-5; 12 nucleotides line up with TRBD1. The CDR3 is made up of 15 amino acids. In germline, CDR1 is SGHRS, CDR2 YFSETQ. The J segment lost 5 bases and the V segment lost 3 bases, leaving 5 bases of the junction unmatched. The CDR3 DNA sequence: TGCGCCAGCAGCTCCGGGGACAGGGGGCTGGAGACCCAGTACTTC. It is translated as CASSSGDRGLETQYF.

V gene TRBV7-3 combines with J gene TRBJ2-1, with 10 bases aligning to TRBD2. Germline loops: CDR1 SGHTA, CDR2 FQGTGA. The CDR3 length is 15 residues. The ends lost 1 base at V and 5 bases at J; junction bases unmatched: 2. CDR3 in amino acids: CASSLRAGGDNEQFF. CDR3 bases: TGTGCCAGCAGCTTAAGAGCGGGGGGGGACAATGAGCAGTTCTTC. The full variable domain, rest sourced from reference TRBV7-3 and TRBJ2-1, is GAGVSQTPSNKVTEKGKYVELRCDPISGHTALYWYRQSLGQGPEFLIYFQGTGAADDSGLPNDRFFAVRPEGSVSTLKIQRTERGDSAVYLCASSLRAGGDNEQFFGPGTRLTVL.

This clonotype was seen only a few times. The gene calls are TRBV5-1 and TRBJ1-4; D ambiguous. CDR1 is SGHRS, CDR2 YFSETQ, per germline. The length of the CDR3 is 14 residues. Trimming removed 2 bases at V and 8 bases at J, with 13 bases between. The CDR3 bases are TGCGCCAGCAGCTTATCCGGGGATCAAGAAAAACTGTTTTTT. Amino acids: CASSLSGDQEKLFF.